This T cell receptor beta chain was captured in a study of T cells after yellow fever vaccination. As for the study in general: In the case of low-cell-number fractions, SMART-Seq v4 Ultra Low Input was used for preparation.

This CDR3 has 15 amino acids. V trimming: 5 bases; J trimming: 6 bases; junction bases outside the gene matches: 7. From germline, CDR1 is SGHAT and CDR2 FQDESV (reference sequence). The table lists this clonotype with many counts. What it binds is unknown. Overall study results and limits: Post-booster reappearance was seen for most primary-vaccination clones (around 97% CD4, 80% to 90% CD8). Abundant bulk-population clonotypes could contaminate the FACS-sorted repertoires.

Each CDR3 protein is one row after TCRdb ran MiXCR on the 5' RACE reads. The table records some 300,000 distinct CDR3 sequences, 7.5% to 9% of them present only once. Sample: CD4+ T cells sorted from PBMCs, taken 5 days after the yellow fever booster vaccination. This clonotype originated in a young man who received the YFV17D yellow fever vaccine. The chain combines TRBV11-1 with TRBJ2-1; 10 nucleotides agree with TRBD1. The CDR3 bases are TGTGCCAGCAGCCAGGGACAGGGGATCATCAATGAGCAGTTCTTC. This gives the protein CASSQGQGIINEQFF.